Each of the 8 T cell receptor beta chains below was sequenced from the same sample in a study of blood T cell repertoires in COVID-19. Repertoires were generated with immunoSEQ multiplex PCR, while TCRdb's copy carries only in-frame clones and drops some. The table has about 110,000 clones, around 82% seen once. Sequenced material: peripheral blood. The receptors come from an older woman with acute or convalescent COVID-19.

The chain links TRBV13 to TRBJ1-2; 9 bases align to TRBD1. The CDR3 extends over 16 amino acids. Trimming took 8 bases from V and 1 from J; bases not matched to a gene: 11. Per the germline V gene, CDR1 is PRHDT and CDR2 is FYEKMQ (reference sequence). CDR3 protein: CASRRGTGRFNYGYTF. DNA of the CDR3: TGTGCCAGCCGGCGGGGGACAGGGAGATTTAACTATGGCTACACCTTC.

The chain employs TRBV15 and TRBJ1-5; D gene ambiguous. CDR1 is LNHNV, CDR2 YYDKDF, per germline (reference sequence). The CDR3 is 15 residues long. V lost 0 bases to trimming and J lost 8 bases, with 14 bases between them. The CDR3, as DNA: TGTGCCACCAGCAGAGATCGGCTGGGCGCCGAGCCCCAGCATTTT. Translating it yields CATSRDRLGAEPQHF.

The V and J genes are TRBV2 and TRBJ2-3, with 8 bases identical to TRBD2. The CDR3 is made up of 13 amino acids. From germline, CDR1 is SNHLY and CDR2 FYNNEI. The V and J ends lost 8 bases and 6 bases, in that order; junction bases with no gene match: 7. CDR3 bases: TGTGCCAGCGTGCGGGGGGCCAGCGATACGCAGTATTTT. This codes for CASVRGASDTQYF. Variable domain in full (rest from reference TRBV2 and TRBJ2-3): EPEVTQTPSHQVTQMGQEVILRCVPISNHLYFYWYRQILGQKVEFLVSFYNNEISEKSEIFDDQFSVERPDGSNFTLKIRSTKLEDSAMYFCASVRGASDTQYFGPGTRLTVL.

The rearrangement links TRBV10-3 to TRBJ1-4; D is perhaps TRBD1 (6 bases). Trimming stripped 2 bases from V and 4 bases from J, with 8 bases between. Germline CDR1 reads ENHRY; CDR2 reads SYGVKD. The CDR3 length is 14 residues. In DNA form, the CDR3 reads TGTGCCATCAGTGAGGGACAGAGTAATGAAAAACTGTTTTTT. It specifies CAISEGQSNEKLFF.

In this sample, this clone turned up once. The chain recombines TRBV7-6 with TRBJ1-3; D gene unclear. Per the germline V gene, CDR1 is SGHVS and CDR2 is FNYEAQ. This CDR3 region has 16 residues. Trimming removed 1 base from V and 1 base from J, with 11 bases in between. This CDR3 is CASSLEVSGSGNTIYF. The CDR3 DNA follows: TGTGCCAGCAGCTTAGAAGTTTCCGGGTCTGGAAACACCATATATTTT.

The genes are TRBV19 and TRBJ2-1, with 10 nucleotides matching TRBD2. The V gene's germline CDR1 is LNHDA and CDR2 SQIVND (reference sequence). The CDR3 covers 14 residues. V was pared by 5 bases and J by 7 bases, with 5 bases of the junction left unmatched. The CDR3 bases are TGTGCCAGTAGTCAGCGGGGGGGCGAAAATGAGCAGTTCTTC. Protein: CASSQRGGENEQFF.

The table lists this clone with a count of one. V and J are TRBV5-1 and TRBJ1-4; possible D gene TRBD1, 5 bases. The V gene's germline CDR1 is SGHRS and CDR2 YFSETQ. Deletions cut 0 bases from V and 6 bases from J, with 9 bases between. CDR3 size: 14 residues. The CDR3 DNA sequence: TGCGCCAGCAGCTTGGTTGGACAAGATGAAAAACTGTTTTTT. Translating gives CASSLVGQDEKLFF.

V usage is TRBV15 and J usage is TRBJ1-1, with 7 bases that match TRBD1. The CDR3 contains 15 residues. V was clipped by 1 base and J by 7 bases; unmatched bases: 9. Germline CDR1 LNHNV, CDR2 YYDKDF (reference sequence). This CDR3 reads CATSRAQGVRIEAFF. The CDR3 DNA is TGTGCCACCAGCAGAGCTCAGGGGGTGAGGATTGAAGCTTTCTTT.